The 15 T cell receptor beta chains in this list originate from one sample, sequenced in a study of T-cell memory formation after mild COVID-19. TCRdb redid the calling of the 5' RACE reads with MiXCR, one entry per CDR3 protein. Of about 260,000 distinct CDR3 sequences in the sample, roughly 15% were seen once. The sequenced sample consisted of PBMCs or a T cell subset sorted from them (not recorded which). Receptors originate from a man between 18 and 35 years old who had mild COVID-19 (a few samples of this study predate the infection). Cell type and time point are not known.

V and J are TRBV4-3 and TRBJ1-5; D gene unclear. This CDR3 spans 13 amino acids. The V and J ends lost 1 base and 5 bases respectively, with 6 bases between them. Looked up from germline, CDR1 is LGHNA and CDR2 is YSLEER. CDR3 bases: TGCGCCAGCAGCCAAGCCGGAGATCAGCCCCAGCATTTT. It encodes CASSQAGDQPQHF.

This clonotype was picked up many times. CDR3 loop: CASSLGTPYSNQPQHF. The CDR3, as DNA: TGTGCCAGCAGCCTCGGGACCCCTTATAGCAATCAGCCCCAGCATTTT. V gene TRBV5-5 combines with J gene TRBJ1-5, with D tentatively TRBD1 (5 bases). The CDR3 totals 16 residues. CDR1 and CDR2 from the germline V gene are SGHKS and YYEKEE (reference sequence). The V gene lost 4 bases and the J gene lost 0 bases, with 14 bases spanning the gap.

This chain joins TRBV2 and TRBJ1-1; D unclear. Germline assignment: CDR1 SNHLY and CDR2 FYNNEI. V dropped 10 bases and J dropped 6 bases, with 15 bases sitting between them. This CDR3 comprises 12 residues. CDR3 sequence reads: CATTIGRAEAFF. The CDR3 coding sequence is TGTGCCACTACGATCGGAAGAGCTGAAGCTTTCTTT.

This clonotype was detected a few times. The gene calls are TRBV27 and TRBJ1-5, with a tentative D call TRBD1 (5 bases). Germline-derived CDR1 and CDR2 are MNHEY and SMNVEV (reference sequence). Trimming removed 5 bases from V and 5 bases from J, with 22 bases in between. The CDR3 spans 17 residues. CDR3: CASSPGALVNSDQPQHF. The CDR3 DNA sequence: TGTGCCAGCAGTCCCGGGGCCCTGGTGAACTCCGATCAGCCCCAGCATTTT.

This clonotype was seen a few times. The V gene is TRBV5-4, the J gene TRBJ2-5; D is perhaps TRBD2 (5 bases). Between the trimmed V and J ends, which lost 4 bases and 5 bases, there was a span of 12 bases. The CDR3 length is 13 residues. The germline CDR1 and CDR2 sequences are SGHNT and YYREEE (reference sequence). CDR3 bases: TGTGCCAGCAGCGCCCGGACTCAGGAGACCCAGTACTTC. Encoded protein: CASSARTQETQYF.

V and J are TRBV12-3 or TRBV12-4 and TRBJ2-7; 8 bases are shared with TRBD1. Trimming removed 5 bases from V and 5 bases from J; junction bases left unmatched: 11. This CDR3 has 15 residues. CDR3 DNA: TGTGCCAGCAGTAGAAGGACAGGGCATTTGGACGAGCAGTACTTC. It is translated as CASSRRTGHLDEQYF.

The CDR3 reads CASSLGLAGANGELFF. CDR3 coding DNA: TGTGCCAGCAGCCTGGGACTAGCGGGGGCTAACGGGGAGCTGTTTTTT. The chain combines TRBV11-2 with TRBJ2-2; 14 nucleotides agree with TRBD2. The CDR3 is 16 amino acids. V shed 5 bases and J 7 bases; nucleotides not matched to a gene: 6. CDR1 SGHAT and CDR2 FQNNGV come from the germline V gene. Using reference TRBV11-2 and TRBJ2-2 for the parts outside the CDR3, the full variable domain is EAGVAQSPRYKIIEKRQSVAFWCNPISGHATLYWYQQILGQGPKLLIQFQNNGVVDDSQLPKDRFSAERLKGVDSTLKIQPAKLEDSAVYLCASSLGLAGANGELFFGEGSRLTVL.

V and J are TRBV7-9 and TRBJ1-1, with 9 bases matching TRBD1. CDR1 is SEHNR, CDR2 FQNEAQ, per germline (reference sequence). The J segment lost 9 bases and the V segment lost 5 bases, leaving 7 bases of the junction unmatched. This CDR3 comprises 13 residues. CDR3: CASSIGQGRKAFF. The CDR3 DNA reads as TGTGCCAGCAGCATCGGACAGGGGAGGAAAGCTTTCTTT.

J is TRBJ1-1 and V is TRBV20-1; 11 bases map to TRBD1. J gave up 2 bases and V 0 bases, and 2 bases lay outside the gene matches. Germline CDR1 is DFQATT and CDR2 is SNEGSKA (reference sequence). The CDR3 consists of 15 residues. The CDR3: CSARDRTGGNTEAFF. CDR3 bases: TGCAGTGCTAGAGATAGGACAGGGGGCAACACTGAAGCTTTCTTT.

This clonotype was counted between two and nine times. This rearrangement joins TRBV6-2 or TRBV6-3 to TRBJ1-6; D remains ambiguous. The CDR3 is 12 amino acids. Germline values: CDR1 MNHEY, CDR2 SVGEGT. The V end lost 6 bases, the J end lost 9 bases, and 9 bases lay between the germline ends. The CDR3 nucleotides are TGTGCCAGCAGCTCACAGATTTCACCCCTCCACTTT. Translating gives CASSSQISPLHF.

The genes are TRBV4-1 and TRBJ2-5; D is uncertain. This CDR3 region has 13 residues. The V end lost 1 base, the J end lost 4 bases, and 7 bases lay between the germline ends. The germline V gene has CDR1 MGHRA and CDR2 YSYEKL. Here the CDR3 reads CASSQAALETQYF. The CDR3 DNA follows: TGCGCCAGCAGCCAAGCGGCGTTAGAGACCCAGTACTTC.

This clonotype has only a few counts. CDR3 in amino acids: CASSWLGDGTSIQYF. CDR3 coding DNA: TGCGCCAGCAGCTGGCTGGGGGACGGAACGAGTATTCAGTACTTC. The chain combines TRBV5-1 with TRBJ2-4; D assignment may be TRBD1 or TRBD2 (5 bases each). Germline values: CDR1 SGHRS, CDR2 YFSETQ. The CDR3 covers 15 residues. Trimming left V 3 bases short and J 10 bases short, with 20 bases between.

This chain links TRBV5-1 with TRBJ2-1; a possible D gene is TRBD2 (6 bases). V shed 4 bases and J shed 8 bases, with 10 bases lying between them. Germline assignment: CDR1 SGHRS and CDR2 YFSETQ. This CDR3 contains 12 residues. CDR3 nucleotide sequence: TGCGCCAGCAGCGGTAGGAGGGATGAGCAGTTCTTC. Translated, it gives CASSGRRDEQFF.

V and J are TRBV7-2 and TRBJ2-4; D is unresolved. Trimming shortened V by 3 bases and J by 0 bases, and 9 bases separated the two germline ends. Germline V lookup: CDR1 SGHTA, CDR2 FQGNSA. The CDR3 has 15 amino acids. The CDR3 DNA reads TGTGCCAGCAGCTTGCAAGTTCTAGCCAAAAACATTCAGTACTTC. Translated, it gives CASSLQVLAKNIQYF.

This sequence joins TRBV4-3 and TRBJ2-2; D is undetermined. With 5 bases removed from V and 1 base from J, the gap between germline ends came to 5 bases. The germline CDR1 and CDR2 sequences are LGHNA and YSLEER. CDR3 size: 13 residues. CDR3 protein: CASSMLNTGELFF. The CDR3 nucleotides read TGCGCCAGCAGCATGTTGAACACCGGGGAGCTGTTTTTT.